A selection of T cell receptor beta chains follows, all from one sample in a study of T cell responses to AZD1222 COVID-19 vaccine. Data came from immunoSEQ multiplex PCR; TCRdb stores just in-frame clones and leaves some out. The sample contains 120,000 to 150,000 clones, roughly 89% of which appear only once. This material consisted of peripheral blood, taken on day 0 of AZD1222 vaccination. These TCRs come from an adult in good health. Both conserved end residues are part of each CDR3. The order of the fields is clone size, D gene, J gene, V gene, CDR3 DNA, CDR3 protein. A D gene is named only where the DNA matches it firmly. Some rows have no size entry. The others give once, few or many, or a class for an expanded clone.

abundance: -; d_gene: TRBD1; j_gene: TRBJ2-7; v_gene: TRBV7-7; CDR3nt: TGTGCTAGCAGCTTAGAATCCCGGCCGGGACAGGGGACCCACGAGCAGTACTTC; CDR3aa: CASSLESRPGQGTHEQYF
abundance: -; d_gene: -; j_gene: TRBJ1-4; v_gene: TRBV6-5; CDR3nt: TGTGCCAGCGGCCCTTACAGGGACGCCGAAAAACTGTTTTTT; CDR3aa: CASGPYRDAEKLFF
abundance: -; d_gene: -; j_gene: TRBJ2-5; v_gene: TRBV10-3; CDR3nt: TGTGCCATCAGTGAGTCGATGGCGGAGACCCAGTACTTC; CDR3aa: CAISESMAETQYF
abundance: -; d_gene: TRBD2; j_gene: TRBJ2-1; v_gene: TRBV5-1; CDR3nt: TGCGCCAGCAGTTCCGGGACTAGCGGGTATGAGCAGTTCTTC; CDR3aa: CASSSGTSGYEQFF
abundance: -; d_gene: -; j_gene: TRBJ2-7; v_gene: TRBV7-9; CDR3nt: TGTGCCAGCAGCGCGTCGGGGCCTTCGTACGAGCAGTACTTC; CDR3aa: CASSASGPSYEQYF
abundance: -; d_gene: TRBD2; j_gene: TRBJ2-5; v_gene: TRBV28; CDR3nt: TGTGCCAGCAGTTTGTCCAGGATAGCGGGGGAGACCCAGTACTTC; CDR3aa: CASSLSRIAGETQYF
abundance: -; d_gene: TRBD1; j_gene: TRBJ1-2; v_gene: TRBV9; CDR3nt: TGTGCCAGCAGCGTAGCGGCTACGTGGGGGACAGGGAATGGCTACACCTTC; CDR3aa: CASSVAATWGTGNGYTF
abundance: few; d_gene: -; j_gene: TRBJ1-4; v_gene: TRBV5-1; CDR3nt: TGCGCCAGCAGCTTTGAGGGGTCGGGGGAAGAAAAACTGTTTTTT; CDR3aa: CASSFEGSGEEKLFF
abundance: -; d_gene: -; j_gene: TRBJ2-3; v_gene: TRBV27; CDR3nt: TGTGCCAGCAGTCCACCTAGCACAGATACGCAGTATTTT; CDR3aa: CASSPPSTDTQYF
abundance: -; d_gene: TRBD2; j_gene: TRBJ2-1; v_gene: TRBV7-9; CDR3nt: TGTGCCAGCAGTGCCGGGACTATCTTGTGGCTTGGGCAGTTCTTC; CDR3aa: CASSAGTILWLGQFF
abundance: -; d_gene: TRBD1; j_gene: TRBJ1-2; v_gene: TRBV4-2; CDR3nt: TGTGCCAGCAGCCAAGGGACAGGGTATGGCTACACCTTC; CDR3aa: CASSQGTGYGYTF
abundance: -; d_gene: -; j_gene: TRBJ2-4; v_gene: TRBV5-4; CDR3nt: TGTGCCAGCTGGAGGTGGGGCTTGGCCAAAAACATTCAGTACTTC; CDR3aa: CASWRWGLAKNIQYF
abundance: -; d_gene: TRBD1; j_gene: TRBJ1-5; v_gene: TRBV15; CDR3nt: TGTGCCACCAGCAGAGGGACAGGGCTACAGCCCCAGCATTTT; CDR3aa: CATSRGTGLQPQHF
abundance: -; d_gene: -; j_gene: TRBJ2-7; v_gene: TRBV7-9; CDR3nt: TGTGCCAGCAGCTTAGAATGGTACGAGCAGTACTTC; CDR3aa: CASSLEWYEQYF
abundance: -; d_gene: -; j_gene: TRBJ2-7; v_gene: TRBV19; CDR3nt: TGTGCCAGTAGTATGGCGGGGACAGCCTACGAGCAGTACTTC; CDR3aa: CASSMAGTAYEQYF
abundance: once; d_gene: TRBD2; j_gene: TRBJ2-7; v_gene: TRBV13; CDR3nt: TGTGCCAGCAGACGGACCCCTAAGGGTCTAGCGGGAGAGCTTACGTTGGAGCAGTACTTC; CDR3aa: CASRRTPKGLAGELTLEQYF
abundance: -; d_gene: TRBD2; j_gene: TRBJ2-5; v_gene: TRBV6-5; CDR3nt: TGTGCCAGCACCCGGGGGGGGGCCGAAGAGACCCAGTACTTC; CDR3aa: CASTRGGAEETQYF
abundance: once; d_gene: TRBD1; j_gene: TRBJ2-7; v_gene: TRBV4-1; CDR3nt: TGCGCCAGCAGCCATATAGGGACAGGAGCCTACGCGCAGTACTTC; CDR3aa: CASSHIGTGAYAQYF
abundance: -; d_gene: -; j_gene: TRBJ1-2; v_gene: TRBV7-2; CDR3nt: TGTGCCAGCAGCCAAGGGGCAGACAGAGGGTTGGCCTACACCTTC; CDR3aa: CASSQGADRGLAYTF
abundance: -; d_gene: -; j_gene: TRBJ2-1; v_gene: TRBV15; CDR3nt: TGTGCCACCAGCACCCGACTAGGGTCCTACAATGAGCAGTTCTTC; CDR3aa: CATSTRLGSYNEQFF
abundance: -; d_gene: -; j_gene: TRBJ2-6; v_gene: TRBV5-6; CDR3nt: TGTGCCAGCAGCTATGGAACTGGGGCCAACGTCCTGACTTTC; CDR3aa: CASSYGTGANVLTF
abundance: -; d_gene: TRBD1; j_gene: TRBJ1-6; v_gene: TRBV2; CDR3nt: TGTGCCAGCAGTGAATGGGACAGGGGGAGTTCACCCCTCCACTTT; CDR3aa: CASSEWDRGSSPLHF
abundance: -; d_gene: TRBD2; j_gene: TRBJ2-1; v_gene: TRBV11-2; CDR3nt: TGTGCCAGCAGCCCCCCGGGCGGGAGGCCCACCTACAATGAGCAGTTCTTC; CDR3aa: CASSPPGGRPTYNEQFF
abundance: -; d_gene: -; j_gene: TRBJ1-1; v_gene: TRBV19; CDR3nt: TGTGCCAGTAGTCCTTCGGACGGCCACACTGAAGCTTTCTTT; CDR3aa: CASSPSDGHTEAFF
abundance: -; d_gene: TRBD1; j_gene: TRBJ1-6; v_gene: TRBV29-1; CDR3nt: TGCAGTCCCAAGGCGGACAGGGGAATGGCACCCCTCCACTTT; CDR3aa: CSPKADRGMAPLHF
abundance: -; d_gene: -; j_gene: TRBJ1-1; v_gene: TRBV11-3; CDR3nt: TGTGCCAGCAGCTTAGATGGGAGACAGTGGCGGTGGGGCACTGAAGCTTTCTTT; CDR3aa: CASSLDGRQWRWGTEAFF
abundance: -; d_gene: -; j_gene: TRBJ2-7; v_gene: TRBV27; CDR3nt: TGTGCCAGCAGCCTCGGGCCGACCTACGAGCAGTACTTC; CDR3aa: CASSLGPTYEQYF
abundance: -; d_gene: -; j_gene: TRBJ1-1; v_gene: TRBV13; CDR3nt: TGTGCCAGCAGCTACATTGGACAGCAGAACACTGAAGCTTTCTTT; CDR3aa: CASSYIGQQNTEAFF
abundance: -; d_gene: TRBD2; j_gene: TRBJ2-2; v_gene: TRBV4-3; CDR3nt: TGCGCCAGCAGCCAAGAGCGGACTAGGACCTCGGGGGAGCTGTTTTTT; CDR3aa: CASSQERTRTSGELFF
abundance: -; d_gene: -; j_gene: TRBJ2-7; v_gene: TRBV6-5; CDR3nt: TGTGCCATCGAGGGAATCTCTACCTACGAGCAGTACTTC; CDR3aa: CAIEGISTYEQYF
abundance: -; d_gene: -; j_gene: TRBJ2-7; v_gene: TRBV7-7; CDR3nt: TGTGCCAGCAGCTTAGGGCGAAGAGGACGTCGGCCTCACGAGCAGTACTTC; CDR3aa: CASSLGRRGRRPHEQYF
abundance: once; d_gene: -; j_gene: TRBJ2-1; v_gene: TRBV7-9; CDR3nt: TGTGCCAGCAGCTCCATGGTGCGGGGCAGCTCCTACAATGAGCAGTTCTTC; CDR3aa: CASSSMVRGSSYNEQFF
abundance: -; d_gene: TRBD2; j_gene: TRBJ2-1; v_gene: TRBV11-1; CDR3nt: TGTGCCAGCAGCCCGGCAACTAGCGGGATTGAGCAGTTCTTC; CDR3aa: CASSPATSGIEQFF
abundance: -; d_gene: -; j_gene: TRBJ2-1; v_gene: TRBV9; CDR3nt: TGTGCCAGCAGCGTAGCGGGAGCTGGAACCTCCTACAATGAGCAGTTCTTC; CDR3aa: CASSVAGAGTSYNEQFF
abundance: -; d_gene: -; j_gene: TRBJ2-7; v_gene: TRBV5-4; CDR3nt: TGTGCCAGCAGCTTGGGCCAGGCAACAGGCTACGAGCAGTACTTC; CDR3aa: CASSLGQATGYEQYF
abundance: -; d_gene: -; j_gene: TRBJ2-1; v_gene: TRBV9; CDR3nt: TGTGCCAGCAGCGTAGGTGGGACTGGCAACGGTGAGCAGTTCTTC; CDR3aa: CASSVGGTGNGEQFF
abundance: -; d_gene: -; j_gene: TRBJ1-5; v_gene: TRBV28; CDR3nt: TGTGCCAGCAAGGAAGGGGGCAATCAGCCCCAGCATTTT; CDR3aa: CASKEGGNQPQHF
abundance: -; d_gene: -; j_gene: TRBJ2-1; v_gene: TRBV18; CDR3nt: TGTGCCAGCTCGCGACCGGAGGGGAACCCCTACAATGAGCAGTTCTTC; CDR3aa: CASSRPEGNPYNEQFF
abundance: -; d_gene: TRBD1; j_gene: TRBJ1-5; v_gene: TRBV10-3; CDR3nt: TGTGCCATCAGTTTAACAGGGGGGAATCAGCCCCAGCATTTT; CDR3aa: CAISLTGGNQPQHF
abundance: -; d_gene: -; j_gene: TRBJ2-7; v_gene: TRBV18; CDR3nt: TGTGCCAGCTCACCTGGTGCGGGATCTTCCTACGAGCAGTACTTC; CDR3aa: CASSPGAGSSYEQYF
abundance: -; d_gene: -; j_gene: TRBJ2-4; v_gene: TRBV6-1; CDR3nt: TGTGCCAGCAGTGAAGTTCAGGGAAACATTCAGTACTTC; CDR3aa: CASSEVQGNIQYF
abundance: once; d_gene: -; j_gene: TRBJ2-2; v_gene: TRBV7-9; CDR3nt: TGTGCCAGCAGCCCGGGGGAGAAACTAGGGGCCGGGGAGCTGTTTTTT; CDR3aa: CASSPGEKLGAGELFF
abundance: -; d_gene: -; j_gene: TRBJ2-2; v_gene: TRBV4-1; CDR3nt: TGCGCCAGCAGCCAAAGGCCCGCCCAGGGGGAGCTGTTTTTT; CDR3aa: CASSQRPAQGELFF
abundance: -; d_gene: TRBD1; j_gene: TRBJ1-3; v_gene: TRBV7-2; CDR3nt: TGTGCCAGCAGCTCGGAGGGGGCAGGGGGAAACACCATATATTTT; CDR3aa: CASSSEGAGGNTIYF
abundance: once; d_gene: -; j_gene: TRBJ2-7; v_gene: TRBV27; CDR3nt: TGTGCCAGCAGTTTAGTACAGCCTCCCTACGAGCAGTACTTC; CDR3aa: CASSLVQPPYEQYF
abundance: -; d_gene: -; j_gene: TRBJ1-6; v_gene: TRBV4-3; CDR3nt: TGCGCCAGCAGCCAAGACAGGCGGGGAGTGCAAAATTCACCCCTCCACTTT; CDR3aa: CASSQDRRGVQNSPLHF
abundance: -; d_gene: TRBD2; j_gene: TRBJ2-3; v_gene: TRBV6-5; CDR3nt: TGTGCCAGCACCGTAGCGGGGCTTGTCACAGATACGCAGTATTTT; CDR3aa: CASTVAGLVTDTQYF
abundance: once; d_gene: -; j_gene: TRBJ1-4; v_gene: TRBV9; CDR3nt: TGTGCCAGCAGCGTAGAGGAGGGGTCGGCTGAAAAACTGTTTTTT; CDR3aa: CASSVEEGSAEKLFF
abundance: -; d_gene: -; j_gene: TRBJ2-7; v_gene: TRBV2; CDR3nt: TGTGCCAGCAGTGAGGTGGTAGATCCCTACGAGCAGTACTTC; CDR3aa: CASSEVVDPYEQYF
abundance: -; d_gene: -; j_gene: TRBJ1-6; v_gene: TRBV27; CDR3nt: TGTGCCAGCAGTCTCCTCCCCCGCGGTTCACCCCTCCACTTT; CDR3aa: CASSLLPRGSPLHF
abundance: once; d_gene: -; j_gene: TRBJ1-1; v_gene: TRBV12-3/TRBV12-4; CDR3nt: TGTGCCAGCAGTTTAGAATTTCTTTCTGAAGCTTTCTTT; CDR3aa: CASSLEFLSEAFF
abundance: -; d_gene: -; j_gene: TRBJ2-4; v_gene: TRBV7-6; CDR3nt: TGTGCCAGCAGCTCTGAGCCCTTCGGGGACATTCAGTACTTC; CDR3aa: CASSSEPFGDIQYF
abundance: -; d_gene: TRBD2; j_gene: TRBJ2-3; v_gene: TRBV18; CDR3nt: TGTGCCAGCTCACGACTAGCGGGAGGAGGCGCAGATACGCAGTATTTT; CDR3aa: CASSRLAGGGADTQYF